This record looks at one TCR beta chain sequence and its context. Here immunoSEQ multiplex PCR was the method, and the copy in TCRdb shows in-frame clones only, minus some. The sample contains 120,000 to 150,000 clones, roughly 84% of which appear only once. These data come from a study of blood T cell repertoires in COVID-19. Germline lookup yields CDR1 ENHRY and CDR2 SYGVKD. Trimming cost V 0 bases and J 7 bases, with 13 bases left between them. The CDR3 extends over 14 amino acids. This receptor was identified in a woman between 45 and 65 years old who had been exposed to COVID-19. The chain couples TRBV10-3 to TRBJ2-7; a weak D match, TRBD2 (5 bases). The sample taken for sequencing was PBMCs or T cells enriched from blood (not recorded which). In nucleotides, the CDR3 is TGTGCCATCAGTGAGTCGGGCGTCGGCGGGGAGCAGTACTTC. Protein product: CAISESGVGGEQYF.